The clone carrying this T cell receptor beta chain was observed at least ten times. Its cognate antigen is unknown. This sample is drawn from a study of T-cell reconstitution after alpha-beta-depleted transplantation in children. This CDR3 is built from 15 residues. Germline V gives CDR1 SGHRS, CDR2 YFSETQ. V was shortened by 0 bases and J by 4 bases, with 12 bases between the two germline ends. Whole-study results and caveats: In patients about two months after transplant, alpha-beta T cells reportedly arose from several hundred expanded graft clones. Surviving recipient cells, namely T cells and thymic progenitors, were the source of high day-60 TCRbeta diversity in some patients.

Unique molecular identifiers featured in how the TCRbeta library was prepared. TCRdb itself ran the PCR reads through MiXCR, one entry per CDR3 protein. The repertoire consists of 700,000 to 950,000 distinct CDR3 sequences, with 16% occurring once and the leading ten covering approximately 5%. The V gene is TRBV5-1, the J gene TRBJ2-3; possibly TRBD1 for D (6 bases). The source was PBMCs, mostly from graft donor cells, collected 360 days after TCRalphabeta/CD19-depleted stem cell transplant. This clonotype was sampled from a male patient aged 10 to 17 who had a stem cell transplant for acute lymphoblastic leukemia, so the T cells may come from the graft donor. The CDR3 DNA is TGCGCCAGCAGCTTGGACAGGGTGAGAGCAGATACGCAGTATTTT. Protein product: CASSLDRVRADTQYF. Looking up the rest from reference TRBV5-1 and TRBJ2-3 gives the full variable domain: KAGVTQTPRYLIKTRGQQVTLSCSPISGHRSVSWYQQTPGQGLQFLFEYFSETQRNKGNFPGRFSGRQFSNSRSEMNVSTLELGDSALYLCASSLDRVRADTQYFGPGTRLTVL.